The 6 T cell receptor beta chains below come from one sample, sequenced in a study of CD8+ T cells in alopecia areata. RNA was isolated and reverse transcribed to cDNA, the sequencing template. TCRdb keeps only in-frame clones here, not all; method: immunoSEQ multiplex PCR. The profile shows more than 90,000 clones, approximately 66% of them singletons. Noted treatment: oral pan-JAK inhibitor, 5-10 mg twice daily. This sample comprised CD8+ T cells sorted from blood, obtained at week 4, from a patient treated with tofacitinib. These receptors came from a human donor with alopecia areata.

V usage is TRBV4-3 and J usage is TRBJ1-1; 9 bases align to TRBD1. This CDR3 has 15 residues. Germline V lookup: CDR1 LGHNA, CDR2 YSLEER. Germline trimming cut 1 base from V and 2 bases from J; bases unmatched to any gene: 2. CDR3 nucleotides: TGCGCCAGCAGCCAAGGGACAGGGGTTAACACTGAAGCTTTCTTT. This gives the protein CASSQGTGVNTEAFF.

In DNA, the CDR3 is TGCAGCGTTGAACTAGCGGGAGGGATACACTACGAGCAGTACTTC. Amino acids: CSVELAGGIHYEQYF. The genes are TRBV29-1 and TRBJ2-7; 12 positions match TRBD2. Germline CDR1 and CDR2: SQVTM and ANQGSEA. V was clipped by 2 bases and J by 3 bases; unmatched bases: 5. The CDR3 is 15 residues long.

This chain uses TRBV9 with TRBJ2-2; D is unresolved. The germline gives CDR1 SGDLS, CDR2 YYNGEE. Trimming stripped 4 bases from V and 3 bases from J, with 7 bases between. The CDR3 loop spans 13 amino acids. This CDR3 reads CASSTDDTGELFF. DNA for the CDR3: TGTGCCAGCAGCACTGACGACACCGGGGAGCTGTTTTTT.

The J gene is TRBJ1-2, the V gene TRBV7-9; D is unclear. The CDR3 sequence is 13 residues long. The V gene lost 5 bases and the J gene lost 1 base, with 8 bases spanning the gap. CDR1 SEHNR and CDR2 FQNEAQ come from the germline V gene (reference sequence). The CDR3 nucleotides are TGTGCCAGCAGCCTACAAGATAACTATGGCTACACCTTC. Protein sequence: CASSLQDNYGYTF.

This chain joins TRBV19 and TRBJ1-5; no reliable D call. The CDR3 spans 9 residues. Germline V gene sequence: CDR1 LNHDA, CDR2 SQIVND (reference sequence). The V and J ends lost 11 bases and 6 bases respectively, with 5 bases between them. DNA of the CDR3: TGTGCCGGTGGTCAGCCCCAGCATTTT. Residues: CAGGQPQHF.

The CDR3 is CASSQGQASGNEQFF. For the CDR3, the DNA is TGCGCCAGCAGCCAAGGCCAGGCTAGCGGCAATGAGCAGTTCTTC. The rearrangement joins TRBV4-3 to TRBJ2-1; 7 nucleotides match TRBD2. V gave up 1 base and J gave up 6 bases; unmatched junction bases: 6. CDR1 and CDR2 (germline): LGHNA, YSLEER. This CDR3 is built from 15 residues.